This record concerns one T cell receptor beta chain sequence. Those enrolled in Seattle joined during active infection and were followed longitudinally afterward. Method: immunoSEQ multiplex PCR; TCRdb's copy keeps in-frame clones and lacks some. The repertoire holds about 230,000 clones, 85% to 90% seen once, with 11% in the top ten. The sample is drawn from a study of blood T cell repertoires in COVID-19. Across the study: Researchers got acute and convalescent COVID-19 samples from the United States, Italy and Spain.

The CDR3 runs to 15 residues. Germline trimming cut 5 bases from V and 4 bases from J; bases unmatched to any gene: 7. The germline V gene encodes CDR1 LNHDA and CDR2 SQIVND (reference sequence). Sequenced input: peripheral blood. J is TRBJ2-1 and V is TRBV19; 8 positions match TRBD2. The clonotype comes from a man aged 50 to 59 with COVID-19, enrolled during active disease. CDR3 nucleotides: TGTGCCAGTAGTTCAGTAATAGCGGGGTACAATGAGCAGTTCTTC. The encoded protein is CASSSVIAGYNEQFF.